Sequencing of this T cell receptor (beta chain) was carried out in a study of shared clonotypes between healthy human individuals. Some clones are missing from TCRdb's copy, which holds only in-frame ones; the method was immunoSEQ multiplex PCR. The sample carries roughly 1 million clones, around 78% recorded once. V was trimmed by 5 bases and J by 1 base, leaving 15 bases between them. The germline CDR1 and CDR2 sequences are LNHDA and SQIVND (reference sequence). This CDR3 has 15 residues. This chain uses TRBV19 with TRBJ2-7; the D call may be TRBD1 or TRBD2 (5 bases each). The sequencing sample was made of memory CD4+ T cells from PBMCs. As for subset: CD45RA-negative fraction. The clonotype originates from a man aged 18 to 29 in good health. Some clones in this sample may be carry-over from other donors' samples. The CDR3 region has the DNA TGTGCCAGTAGTGGATTGGGGACGGCTTCCTACGAGCAGTACTTC. It is translated as CASSGLGTASYEQYF.